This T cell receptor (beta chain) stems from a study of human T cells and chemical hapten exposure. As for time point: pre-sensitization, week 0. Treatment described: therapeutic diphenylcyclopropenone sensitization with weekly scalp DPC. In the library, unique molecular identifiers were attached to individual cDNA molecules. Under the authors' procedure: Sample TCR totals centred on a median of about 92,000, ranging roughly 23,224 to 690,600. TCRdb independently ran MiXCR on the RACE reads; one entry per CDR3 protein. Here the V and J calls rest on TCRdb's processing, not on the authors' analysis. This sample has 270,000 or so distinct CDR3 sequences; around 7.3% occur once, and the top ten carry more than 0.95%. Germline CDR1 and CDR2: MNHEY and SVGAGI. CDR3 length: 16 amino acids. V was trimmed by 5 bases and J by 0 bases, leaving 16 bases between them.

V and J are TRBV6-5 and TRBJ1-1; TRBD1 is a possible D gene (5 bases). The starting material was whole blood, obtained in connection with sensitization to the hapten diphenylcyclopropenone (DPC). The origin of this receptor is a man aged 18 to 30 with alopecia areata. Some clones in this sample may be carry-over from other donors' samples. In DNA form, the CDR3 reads TGTGCCAGCAGTGCCGACATAGGACAATTGAACACTGAAGCTTTCTTT. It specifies CASSADIGQLNTEAFF.